This T cell receptor (beta chain) is drawn from a study of Ad26.COV2.S vaccination and SARS-CoV-2 variants. Study overall: The authors gave Ad26.COV2.S intramuscularly, either once or twice 56 days apart.

Treatment indicated: about 20 received Ad26.COV2.S at low or high dose, single or two shots; 5 received placebo; per-sample allocation not given. Day 63 after the first injection of vaccine or placebo was the sampling time. Wuhan-strain spike was delivered by a replication-incompetent Ad26 vector. TCRdb's copy holds only in-frame clones and misses some; the assay was immunoSEQ multiplex PCR. In the table there are about 320,000 clones, over 80% of which are singletons. With 5 bases clipped from V and 0 bases from J, the junction kept 6 bases outside the gene matches. In germline, CDR1 is SGHAT, CDR2 FQNNGV. CDR3 size: 15 residues.

Here the sequenced sample was peripheral blood, taken in a trial of Ad26.COV2.S vaccine versus placebo. This clonotype was sampled from a person between 18 and 59 years old who received the Ad26.COV2.S COVID-19 vaccine or a placebo. The rearrangement uses TRBV11-2 and TRBJ1-1; 7 positions match TRBD1. The CDR3 loop reads CASSPRQGLNTEAFF. The DNA of the CDR3 is TGTGCCAGCAGCCCTAGACAGGGACTGAACACTGAAGCTTTCTTT. The variable domain in full, with the rest retrieved from reference TRBV11-2 and TRBJ1-1, is EAGVAQSPRYKIIEKRQSVAFWCNPISGHATLYWYQQILGQGPKLLIQFQNNGVVDDSQLPKDRFSAERLKGVDSTLKIQPAKLEDSAVYLCASSPRQGLNTEAFFGQGTRLTVV.